This entry is about one TCR beta chain. What it binds is unknown. The sample belongs to a study of T cells after yellow fever vaccination. Overall study results and limits: Among primary-vaccination clones, most reappeared after the booster, at just under 98% for CD4 and under 90% for CD8. Although most clonotypes did not, a small share appeared in both CD4 and CD8 compartments.

MiXCR, run by TCRdb on the 5' RACE reads, gives a single entry per CDR3 protein. The repertoire holds 510,000 or so distinct CDR3 sequences, with about a fifth as singletons. The sample consisted of PBMCs, taken 15 days after the yellow fever booster vaccination. The clonotype was recovered from a man younger than 45 who received the YFV17D yellow fever vaccine.

CDR3 DNA: TGTGCCAGCAGCGTGACAGGCAGAAACACTGAAGCTTTCTTT. This translates into CASSVTGRNTEAFF. The chain recombines TRBV9 with TRBJ1-1, with a tentative D call TRBD1 (6 bases). CDR1 SGDLS and CDR2 YYNGEE come from the germline V gene. This CDR3 has 14 amino acids. V was pared by 2 bases and J by 2 bases, with 10 bases between. The full variable domain, completed using reference TRBV9 and TRBJ1-1, is DSGVTQTPKHLITATGQRVTLRCSPRSGDLSVYWYQQSLDQGLQFLIQYYNGEERAKGNILERFSAQQFPDLHSELNLSSLELGDSALYFCASSVTGRNTEAFFGQGTRLTVV.